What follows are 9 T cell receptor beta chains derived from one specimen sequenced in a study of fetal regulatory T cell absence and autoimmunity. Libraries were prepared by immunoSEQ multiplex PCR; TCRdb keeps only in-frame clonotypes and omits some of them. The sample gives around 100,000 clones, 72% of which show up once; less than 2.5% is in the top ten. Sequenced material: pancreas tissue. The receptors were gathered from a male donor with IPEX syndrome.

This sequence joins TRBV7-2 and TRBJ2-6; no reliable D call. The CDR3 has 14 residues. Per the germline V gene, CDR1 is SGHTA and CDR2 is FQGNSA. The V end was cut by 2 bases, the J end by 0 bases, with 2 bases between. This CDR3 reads CASSLHSGANVLTF. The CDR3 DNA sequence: TGTGCCAGCAGCTTACACTCTGGGGCCAACGTCCTGACTTTC.

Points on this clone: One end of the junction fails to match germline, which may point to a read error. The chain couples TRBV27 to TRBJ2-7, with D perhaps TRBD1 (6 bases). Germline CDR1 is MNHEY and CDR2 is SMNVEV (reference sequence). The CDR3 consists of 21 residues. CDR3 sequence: CANSLLPFTGRGAHGSYEQYF. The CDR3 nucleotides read TGTGCCAACAGTTTACTCCCTTTCACAGGGAGAGGGGCCCATGGCTCCTACGAGCAGTACTTC.

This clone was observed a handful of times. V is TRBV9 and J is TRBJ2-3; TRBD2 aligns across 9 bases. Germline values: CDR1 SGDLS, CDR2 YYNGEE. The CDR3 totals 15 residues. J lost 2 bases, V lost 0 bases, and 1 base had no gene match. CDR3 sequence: CASSVGTSATDTQYF. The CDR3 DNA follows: TGTGCCAGCAGCGTAGGGACTAGCGCCACAGATACGCAGTATTTT.

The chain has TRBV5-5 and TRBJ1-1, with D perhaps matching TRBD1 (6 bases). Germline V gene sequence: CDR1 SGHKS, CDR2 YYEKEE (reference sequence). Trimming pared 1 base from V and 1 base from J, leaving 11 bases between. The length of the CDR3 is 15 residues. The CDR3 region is CASSLTGRSNTEAFF. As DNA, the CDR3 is TGTGCCAGCAGCTTGACAGGGCGTTCGAACACTGAAGCTTTCTTT.

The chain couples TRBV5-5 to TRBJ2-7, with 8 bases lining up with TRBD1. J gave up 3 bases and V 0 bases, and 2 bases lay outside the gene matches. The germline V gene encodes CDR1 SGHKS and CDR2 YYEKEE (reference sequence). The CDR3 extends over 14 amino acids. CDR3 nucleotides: TGTGCCAGCAGCTTGGGACAGGGGAACTACGAGCAGTACTTC. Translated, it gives CASSLGQGNYEQYF.

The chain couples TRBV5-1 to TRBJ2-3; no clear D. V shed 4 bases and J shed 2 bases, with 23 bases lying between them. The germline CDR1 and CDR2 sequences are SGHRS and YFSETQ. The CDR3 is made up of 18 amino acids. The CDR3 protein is CASSRIVRAHVPTDTQYF. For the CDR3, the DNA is TGCGCCAGCAGCAGGATTGTCCGGGCACACGTCCCCACAGATACGCAGTATTTT.

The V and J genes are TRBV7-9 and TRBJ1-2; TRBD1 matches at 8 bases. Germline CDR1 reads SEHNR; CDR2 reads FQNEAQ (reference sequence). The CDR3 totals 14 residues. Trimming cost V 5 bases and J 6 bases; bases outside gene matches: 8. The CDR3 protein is CASSPRTGKHGYTF. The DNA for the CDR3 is TGTGCCAGCAGCCCGCGGACAGGGAAACATGGCTACACCTTC.

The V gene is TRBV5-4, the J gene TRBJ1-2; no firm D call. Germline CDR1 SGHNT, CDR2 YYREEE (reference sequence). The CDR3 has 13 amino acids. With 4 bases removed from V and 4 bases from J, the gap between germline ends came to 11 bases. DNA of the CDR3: TGTGCCAGCAGCGGTGGGTATGCCTATGGCTACACCTTC. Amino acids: CASSGGYAYGYTF.

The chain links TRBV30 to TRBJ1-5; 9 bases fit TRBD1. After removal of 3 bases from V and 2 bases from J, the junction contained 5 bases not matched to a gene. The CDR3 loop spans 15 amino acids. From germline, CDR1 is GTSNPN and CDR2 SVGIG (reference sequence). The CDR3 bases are TGTGCCTGGAGCCGGGACAGGGTTGGCAATCAGCCCCAGCATTTT. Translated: CAWSRDRVGNQPQHF.